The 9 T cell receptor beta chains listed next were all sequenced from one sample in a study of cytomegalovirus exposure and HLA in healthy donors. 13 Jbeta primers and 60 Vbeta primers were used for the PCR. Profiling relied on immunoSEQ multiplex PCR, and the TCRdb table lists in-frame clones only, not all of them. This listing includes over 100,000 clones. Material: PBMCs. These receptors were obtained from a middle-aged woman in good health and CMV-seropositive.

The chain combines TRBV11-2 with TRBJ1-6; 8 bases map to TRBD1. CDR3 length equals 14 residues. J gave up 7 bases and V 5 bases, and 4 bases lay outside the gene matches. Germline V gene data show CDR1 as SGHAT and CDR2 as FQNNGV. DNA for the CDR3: TGTGCCAGCAGCGGACAGGGTTGGAATTCACCCCTCCACTTT. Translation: CASSGQGWNSPLHF.

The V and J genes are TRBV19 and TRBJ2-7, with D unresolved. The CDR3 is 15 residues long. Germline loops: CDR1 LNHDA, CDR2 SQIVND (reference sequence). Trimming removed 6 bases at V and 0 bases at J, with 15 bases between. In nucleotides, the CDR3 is TGTGCCAGTAGACCCCAGGCAGGAAGCTCCTACGAGCAGTACTTC. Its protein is CASRPQAGSSYEQYF.

The CDR3 region is CSVRLSGQGWELGEKLFF. CDR3 bases: TGCAGCGTTCGACTCTCCGGACAGGGCTGGGAATTGGGAGAAAAACTGTTTTTT. The genes are TRBV29-1 and TRBJ1-4; 8 bases align to TRBD1. This CDR3 has 18 residues. Germline CDR1 reads SQVTM; CDR2 reads ANQGSEA. Trimming at V came to 5 bases and at J to 8 bases, leaving 22 bases not matched to a gene. Together with reference TRBV29-1 and TRBJ1-4, the CDR3 gives the full variable domain: SAVISQKPSRDICQRGTSLTIQCQVDSQVTMMFWYRQQPGQSLTLIATANQGSEATYESGFVIDKFPISRPNLTFSTLTVSNMSPEDSSIYLCSVRLSGQGWELGEKLFFGSGTQLSVL.

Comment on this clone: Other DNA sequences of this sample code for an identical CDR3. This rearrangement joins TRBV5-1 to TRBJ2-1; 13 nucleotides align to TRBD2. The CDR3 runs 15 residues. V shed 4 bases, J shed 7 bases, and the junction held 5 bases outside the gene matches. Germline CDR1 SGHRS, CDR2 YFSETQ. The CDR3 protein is CASSPGLAGVNEQFF. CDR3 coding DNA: TGCGCCAGCAGCCCTGGACTAGCGGGAGTTAATGAGCAGTTCTTC.

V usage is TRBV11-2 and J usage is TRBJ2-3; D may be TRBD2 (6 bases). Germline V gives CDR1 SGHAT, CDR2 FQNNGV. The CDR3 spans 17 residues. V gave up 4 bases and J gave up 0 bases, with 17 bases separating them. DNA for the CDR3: TGTGCCAGCAGCTATGGGACTGGGGGACCTAGCACAGATACGCAGTATTTT. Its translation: CASSYGTGGPSTDTQYF.

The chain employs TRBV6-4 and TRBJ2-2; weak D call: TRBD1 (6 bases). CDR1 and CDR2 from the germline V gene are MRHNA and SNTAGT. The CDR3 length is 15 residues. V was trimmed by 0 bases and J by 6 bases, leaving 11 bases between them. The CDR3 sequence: CASSDSDRSPGELFF. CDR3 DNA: TGTGCCAGCAGTGACTCCGACAGGTCCCCCGGGGAGCTGTTTTTT.

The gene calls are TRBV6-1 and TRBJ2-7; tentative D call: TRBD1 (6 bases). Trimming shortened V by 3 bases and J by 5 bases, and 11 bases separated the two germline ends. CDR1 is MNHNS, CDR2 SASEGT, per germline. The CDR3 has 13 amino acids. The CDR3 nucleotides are TGTGCCAGCAGTGACAGGGGTGTCCACGAGCAGTACTTC. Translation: CASSDRGVHEQYF.

The DNA for the CDR3 is TGTGCCAGTAGCGAGGGGGCGAGCTACGAGCAGTACTTC. Encoded protein: CASSEGASYEQYF. The gene calls are TRBV19 and TRBJ2-7; the match to TRBD1 covers 7 bases. The V and J ends lost 6 bases and 3 bases, in that order; junction bases with no gene match: 5. Germline V lookup: CDR1 LNHDA, CDR2 SQIVND (reference sequence). The CDR3 runs 13 residues.

The CDR3 DNA reads TGTGCCAGCAGCCGGACGTCCAAGGGGTTCTACGAGCAGTACTTC. It specifies CASSRTSKGFYEQYF. The rearrangement uses TRBV11-2 and TRBJ2-7; TRBD1 is a possible D gene (5 bases). Germline values: CDR1 SGHAT, CDR2 FQNNGV. Trimming shortened V by 5 bases and J by 3 bases, and 17 bases separated the two germline ends. The CDR3 covers 15 residues.